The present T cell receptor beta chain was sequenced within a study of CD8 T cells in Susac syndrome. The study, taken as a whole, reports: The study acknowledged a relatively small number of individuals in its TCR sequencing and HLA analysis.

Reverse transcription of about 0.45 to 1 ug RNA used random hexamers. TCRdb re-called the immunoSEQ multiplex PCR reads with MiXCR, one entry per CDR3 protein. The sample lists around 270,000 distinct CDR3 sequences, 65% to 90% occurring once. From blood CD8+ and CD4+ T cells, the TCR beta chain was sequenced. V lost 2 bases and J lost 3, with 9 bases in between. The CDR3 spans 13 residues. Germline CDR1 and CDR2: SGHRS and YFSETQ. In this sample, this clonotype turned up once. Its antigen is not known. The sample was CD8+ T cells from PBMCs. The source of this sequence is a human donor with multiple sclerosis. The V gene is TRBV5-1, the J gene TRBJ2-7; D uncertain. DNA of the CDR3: TGCGCCAGCAGCTTCGGTATTCTCTACGAGCAGTACTTC. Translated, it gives CASSFGILYEQYF.